These 14 T cell receptor beta chains were all obtained from the same sample, sequenced in a study of blood T cell repertoires in COVID-19. Repertoires were generated with immunoSEQ multiplex PCR, while TCRdb's copy carries only in-frame clones and drops some. The sample holds over 250,000 clones, 70% to 90% seen once. The sequencing input was PBMCs or T cells enriched from blood (not recorded which). These receptors originate from a woman between 25 and 40 years old who had recovered from COVID-19.

The rearrangement uses TRBV2 and TRBJ2-7; 7 bases map to TRBD1. CDR1 is SNHLY, CDR2 FYNNEI, per germline. This CDR3 region has 17 residues. J was trimmed by 2 bases and V by 3 bases; bases with no gene match: 13. The CDR3 region has the DNA TGTGCCAGCAGTGATTTAAGGGGCAGGGGGTCGACCTACGAGCAGTACTTC. This gives the protein CASSDLRGRGSTYEQYF.

Written as DNA, the CDR3 is TGCAGCGTCTGGACAGGGAGCACAGATACGCAGTATTTT. As protein: CSVWTGSTDTQYF. This rearrangement joins TRBV29-1 to TRBJ2-3, with 8 nucleotides matching TRBD1. V shed 6 bases, J shed 0 bases, and the junction held 2 bases outside the gene matches. The CDR3 covers 13 residues. Germline CDR1 and CDR2: SQVTM and ANQGSEA.

The rearrangement uses TRBV27 and TRBJ2-3; D ambiguous. The CDR3 consists of 14 residues. Germline V lookup: CDR1 MNHEY, CDR2 SMNVEV (reference sequence). Trimming took 1 base from V and 2 from J, leaving 7 bases between them. CDR3 sequence: CASSLYRATDTQYF. CDR3 coding DNA: TGTGCCAGCAGTTTATATAGAGCCACAGATACGCAGTATTTT.

The chain recombines TRBV30 with TRBJ2-7; 13 bases align to TRBD2. After removal of 2 bases from V and 6 bases from J, the junction contained 4 bases not matched to a gene. In germline, CDR1 is GTSNPN, CDR2 SVGIG (reference sequence). The CDR3 loop spans 14 amino acids. CDR3 coding DNA: TGTGCCTGGAGTATCGGACTAGCGGGAGTCGAGCAGTACTTC. Translated, it gives CAWSIGLAGVEQYF.

This chain uses TRBV6-5 with TRBJ1-1; maybe TRBD1 (6 bases). Germline V gene lookup returns CDR1 MNHEY and CDR2 SVGAGI. CDR3 length: 14 residues. V was clipped by 2 bases and J by 7 bases, with 14 bases between them. The DNA of the CDR3 is TGTGCCAGCAGTTACAAGACAGGTCTATATGAAGCTTTCTTT. It translates to CASSYKTGLYEAFF.

V gene TRBV27 combines with J gene TRBJ1-2, with 12 bases fitting TRBD1. Germline values: CDR1 MNHEY, CDR2 SMNVEV (reference sequence). Trimming removed 5 bases from V and 5 bases from J; junction bases left unmatched: 6. The CDR3 extends over 15 amino acids. The CDR3 DNA follows: TGTGCCAGCAGTCTGGGACAGGGGGCGATTTATGGCTACACCTTC. Translating it yields CASSLGQGAIYGYTF.

This rearrangement joins TRBV7-8 to TRBJ1-2, with 8 nucleotides matching TRBD1. J lost 1 base, V lost 4 bases, and 2 bases had no gene match. This CDR3 comprises 14 residues. Germline-derived CDR1 and CDR2 are SGHVS and FQNEAQ. CDR3 amino acids: CASSSDRDNYGYTF. CDR3 sequence (DNA): TGTGCCAGCAGCTCGGACAGGGATAACTATGGCTACACCTTC.

The CDR3 here is CASSDGRELFF. In DNA, the CDR3 is TGTGCCAGCAGTGATGGCAGGGAGCTGTTTTTT. This chain connects TRBV25-1 to TRBJ2-2; D is uncertain. CDR3 length: 11 residues. V gave up 3 bases and J gave up 9 bases, with 5 bases separating them. Germline V gene data show CDR1 as MGHDK and CDR2 as SYGVNS.

The CDR3 spells CAISEPGTGFQYEQYF. The DNA of the CDR3 is TGTGCCATCAGTGAACCCGGGACAGGGTTCCAATACGAGCAGTACTTC. The gene calls are TRBV10-3 and TRBJ2-7; 9 bases agree with TRBD1. The CDR3 contains 16 residues. Germline values: CDR1 ENHRY, CDR2 SYGVKD. Trimming at V came to 3 bases and at J to 4 bases, leaving 10 bases not matched to a gene.

This chain uses TRBV5-1 with TRBJ2-7, with D possibly being TRBD1 (6 bases). Trimming took 4 bases from V and 2 from J, leaving 16 bases between them. The CDR3 extends over 15 amino acids. Germline V lookup: CDR1 SGHRS, CDR2 YFSETQ. CDR3 DNA sequence: TGCGCCAGCAGCCTCGAGTTGGGGGCTACCTACGAGCAGTACTTC. Protein product: CASSLELGATYEQYF.

J is TRBJ2-3 and V is TRBV2, with TRBD2 matching 8 bases. Germline V gene data show CDR1 as SNHLY and CDR2 as FYNNEI. Losses at the gene ends were 1 base for V and 1 base for J; bases not matched to a gene: 7. This CDR3 has 17 residues. The chain's CDR3 is CASSEGRGVLGTDTQYF. In nucleotides, the CDR3 is TGTGCCAGCAGTGAAGGGCGGGGGGTGTTGGGCACAGATACGCAGTATTTT.

The chain joins TRBV2 to TRBJ1-2, with TRBD1 matching over 8 bases. In germline, CDR1 is SNHLY, CDR2 FYNNEI. V trimming: 8 bases; J trimming: 6 bases; junction bases outside the gene matches: 11. This CDR3 region has 14 residues. This CDR3 reads CASDPGQGHNGYTF. The CDR3 DNA follows: TGTGCCAGCGATCCCGGACAGGGACATAATGGCTACACCTTC.

The chain links TRBV7-9 to TRBJ2-2, with D unclear. CDR1 and CDR2 (germline): SEHNR, FQNEAQ (reference sequence). The CDR3 totals 13 residues. Trimming removed 5 bases from V and 4 bases from J, with 8 bases in between. The CDR3 protein is CASSPTGTGELFF. The CDR3 coding sequence is TGTGCCAGCAGCCCGACGGGCACCGGGGAGCTGTTTTTT.

The CDR3 spells CASSVAGGNTEAFF. In nucleotides, the CDR3 is TGTGCCAGCAGCGTAGCAGGGGGGAACACTGAAGCTTTCTTT. The chain employs TRBV9 and TRBJ1-1, with 7 positions matching TRBD1. The junction had 0 bases not matched to a gene; V was cut back by 0 bases and J by 1 base. The germline V gene has CDR1 SGDLS and CDR2 YYNGEE. The CDR3 sequence is 14 residues long.